This T cell receptor beta chain derives from a study of vaccination and CD4 T cells after COVID-19. Whole-study context: Blood was drawn a median around 70 days post second dose, range 14 to 241. Study-wide findings and caveats: Median numbers of SARS-CoV-2-reactive clonotypes increased from approximately 21 to 40 (not a significant change).

As for treatment: approximately nine-day PBMC culture with coronavirus spike peptide pools or control peptides (ViraFEST assay). This CDR3 has 11 amino acids. Trimming stripped 4 bases from V and 3 bases from J, with 3 bases between. Germline loops: CDR1 MNHNS, CDR2 SASEGT. Of note for this clonotype: Its antigen is not identified.

Sequencing of the DNA from cultured CD4+ T cells was carried out with the Oncomine TCR Beta short-read assay. MiXCR was run by TCRdb on the PCR reads, yielding one entry per CDR3 protein. The sample comprises approximately 22,000 distinct CDR3 sequences, 38% of which are singletons, and less than 20% rests with the top ten. The sequence came from a human donor who received a COVID-19 vaccine. The material sequenced was CD4+ T cells from blood, cultured in vitro, taken before SARS-CoV-2 vaccination. The chain links TRBV6-1 to TRBJ1-2; D is undetermined. The CDR3 sequence: CASSGDYGYTF. The CDR3 DNA reads TGTGCCAGCAGTGGAGACTATGGCTACACCTTC.